This T cell receptor (beta chain) was captured in a study of CD8 T cells in Susac syndrome. cDNA came from around 0.5 to 1 ug RNA primed by random hexamers. TCRdb re-analysed the immunoSEQ multiplex PCR reads in MiXCR, keeping a single row per CDR3 protein. The data hold under 150,000 distinct CDR3 sequences, with approximately 95% observed a single time. Recently defined diagnostic criteria for definite or probable disease were fulfilled by Susac syndrome patients. It was negative isolation that provided the CD8+ and CD4+ T cells, whereas TEMRA cells were enriched by FACS. Sequencing used CD4+ T cells from PBMCs. This TCR was recovered from a human donor with Susac syndrome.

DNA for the CDR3: TGTGCCAGCAGCGCGGGACAGACCTACAATGAGCAGTTCTTC. Translating it yields CASSAGQTYNEQFF. This chain joins TRBV5-4 and TRBJ2-1; maybe TRBD1 (7 bases). Per the germline V gene, CDR1 is SGHNT and CDR2 is YYREEE (reference sequence). Trimming took off 4 bases at V and 2 bases at J, with 10 bases between the two ends. This CDR3 contains 14 residues. Based on the CDR3 plus reference TRBV5-4 and TRBJ2-1, the full variable domain is ETGVTQSPTHLIKTRGQQVTLRCSSQSGHNTVSWYQQALGQGPQFIFQYYREEENGRGNFPPRFSGLQFPNYSSELNVNALELDDSALYLCASSAGQTYNEQFFGPGTRLTVL.